Below are 25 T cell receptor beta chains sequenced from a single sample in a study of T cell responses to AZD1222 COVID-19 vaccine. Here immunoSEQ multiplex PCR was the method, and the copy in TCRdb shows in-frame clones only, minus some. The sample carries 130,000 or so clones, approximately 88% recorded once. Sequencing was performed on peripheral blood, taken on day 0 of AZD1222 vaccination. The receptors here all came from an adult in good health.

This chain links TRBV3-1 (or the pseudogene TRBV3-2) with TRBJ2-5; 11 bases line up with TRBD2. V lost 1 base, J lost 7 bases, and 8 bases stayed unmatched. From germline, CDR1 is LGHDT and CDR2 YNNKEL (reference sequence). The CDR3 is made up of 16 amino acids. The CDR3 DNA follows: TGTGCCAGCAGCCAAGGCACTAGCGGGGGAGTGGGGACCCAGTACTTC. Translation: CASSQGTSGGVGTQYF.

The CDR3 bases are TGTGCCAGTCGCGTCGTGTTTTTT. Residues: CASRVVFF. V gene TRBV19 combines with J gene TRBJ2-2; D is unresolved. V gave up 8 bases and J gave up 15 bases, with 7 bases separating them. The CDR3 runs 8 residues. The germline V gene encodes CDR1 LNHDA and CDR2 SQIVND (reference sequence).

The chain is built from TRBV4-1 and TRBJ1-4; 8 bases are shared with TRBD1. The V segment lost 1 base and the J segment 6 bases; nucleotides outside the gene matches: 4. Germline V CDR1 and CDR2: MGHRA, YSYEKL. The CDR3 consists of 15 residues. The CDR3 loop is CASSQGQGFYEKLFF. DNA of the CDR3: TGCGCCAGCAGCCAAGGACAGGGGTTTTATGAAAAACTGTTTTTT.

The chain recombines TRBV9 with TRBJ1-2, with TRBD1 identical over 7 bases. The germline gives CDR1 SGDLS, CDR2 YYNGEE. The junction had 5 bases not matched to a gene; V was cut back by 3 bases and J by 0 bases. This CDR3 comprises 15 residues. The CDR3 loop is CASSATGSANYGYTF. The CDR3 DNA reads TGTGCCAGCAGCGCGACAGGGAGTGCTAACTATGGCTACACCTTC.

The chain recombines TRBV10-3 with TRBJ2-7; TRBD2 is a possible D gene (6 bases). From germline, CDR1 is ENHRY and CDR2 SYGVKD. This CDR3 spans 11 amino acids. Trimming stripped 9 bases from V and 4 bases from J, with 10 bases between. The CDR3 loop is CAIRAGYEQYF. For the CDR3, the DNA is TGTGCCATACGCGCGGGATACGAGCAGTACTTC.

This chain joins TRBV6-5 and TRBJ1-4; D gene uncertain. Trimming pared 7 bases from V and 7 bases from J, leaving 7 bases between. There are 11 residues in the CDR3. Germline V gives CDR1 MNHEY, CDR2 SVGAGI. The CDR3: CASKAFEKLFF. CDR3 coding DNA: TGTGCCAGCAAAGCCTTTGAAAAACTGTTTTTT.

The chain is built from TRBV2 and TRBJ1-2, with 7 bases lining up with TRBD1. V lost 5 bases and J lost 6; bases outside the gene matches: 3. Germline V lookup: CDR1 SNHLY, CDR2 FYNNEI. The CDR3 has 12 amino acids. Here the CDR3 reads CASSSQGNGYTF. The CDR3 DNA is TGTGCCAGCAGTTCACAGGGGAATGGCTACACCTTC.

The chain links TRBV5-1 to TRBJ2-1; D is uncertain. This CDR3 is 15 amino acids long. The germline V gene has CDR1 SGHRS and CDR2 YFSETQ. Trimming removed 4 bases from V and 0 bases from J, with 11 bases in between. CDR3 sequence: CASSVQDISYNEQFF. CDR3 sequence (DNA): TGCGCCAGCAGCGTCCAGGATATCTCCTACAATGAGCAGTTCTTC.

The V and J genes are TRBV29-1 and TRBJ2-7; D unresolved. The V end lost 4 bases, the J end lost 3 bases, and 10 bases lay between the germline ends. Germline CDR1 reads SQVTM; CDR2 reads ANQGSEA. The CDR3 has 12 residues. This CDR3 reads CSVVFAGYEQYF. CDR3 DNA: TGCAGCGTTGTATTCGCCGGCTACGAGCAGTACTTC.

The chain combines TRBV5-6 with TRBJ2-2; D remains ambiguous. This CDR3 region has 14 residues. V was cut by 2 bases and J by 5 bases, with 10 bases left in between. Looked up from germline, CDR1 is SGHDT and CDR2 is YYEEEE. The CDR3 nucleotides are TGTGCCAGCAGCTTCACCGGATTTACCGGGGAGCTGTTTTTT. Amino acids: CASSFTGFTGELFF. The full variable domain, rest sourced from reference TRBV5-6 and TRBJ2-2, is DAGVTQSPTHLIKTRGQQVTLRCSPKSGHDTVSWYQQALGQGPQFIFQYYEEEERQRGNFPDRFSGHQFPNYSSELNVNALLLGDSALYLCASSFTGFTGELFFGEGSRLTVL.

This clone was found once. This chain joins TRBV5-6 and TRBJ2-5; tentatively, D is TRBD1 (6 bases). Germline-derived CDR1 and CDR2 are SGHDT and YYEEEE. The V end was cut by 4 bases, the J end by 5 bases, with 18 bases between. There are 15 residues in the CDR3. The CDR3 here is CASSRPRGDGETQYF. CDR3 DNA: TGTGCCAGCAGCCGGCCCAGGGGAGACGGGGAGACCCAGTACTTC.

As for this clone: One junction end does not reproduce the germline sequence, and a read error may be involved. V usage is TRBV9 and J usage is TRBJ1-2; the match to TRBD1 covers 7 bases. Germline V CDR1 and CDR2: SGDLS, YYNGEE. The CDR3 is 10 residues long. In DNA form, the CDR3 reads TGTGCCAGCAGCGTAGGCGGGACAGCCTTC. As protein: CASSVGGTAF. Supplemented by reference TRBV9 and TRBJ1-2, the full variable domain reads DSGVTQTPKHLITATGQRVTLRCSPRSGDLSVYWYQQSLDQGLQFLIQYYNGEERAKGNILERFSAQQFPDLHSELNLSSLELGDSALYFCASSVGGTAFGSGTRLTVV.

V is TRBV6-5 and J is TRBJ1-2; D is unclear. The germline CDR1 and CDR2 sequences are MNHEY and SVGAGI. Deletions cut 7 bases from V and 5 bases from J, with 17 bases between. This CDR3 spans 14 amino acids. Written as DNA, the CDR3 is TGTGCCAGCATGTCGCCTCCCCTCGGATATGGCTACACCTTC. Its translation: CASMSPPLGYGYTF.

The CDR3 spells CASSETRTQHF. CDR3 DNA sequence: TGTGCCAGCAGTGAAACAAGGACCCAGCATTTT. V gene TRBV2 combines with J gene TRBJ1-5; D is uncertain. This CDR3 is built from 11 residues. Germline assignment: CDR1 SNHLY and CDR2 FYNNEI. The germline V and J ends were trimmed by 2 bases and 11 bases, with 7 bases remaining between them.

The chain carries TRBV6-2 or TRBV6-3 and TRBJ2-7; 10 bases align to TRBD1. Germline V gene lookup returns CDR1 MNHEY and CDR2 SVGEGT. This CDR3 has 15 residues. The V gene end was trimmed by 5 bases and the J gene end by 3 bases; junction bases not matched to a gene: 7. The CDR3 DNA follows: TGTGCCAGCAGTCCCACCGGGACAGGGGTCTACGAGCAGTACTTC. Encoded protein: CASSPTGTGVYEQYF.

The chain uses TRBV6-5 and TRBJ1-1; D might be TRBD1 (6 bases). Per the germline V gene, CDR1 is MNHEY and CDR2 is SVGAGI. Trimming cost V 0 bases and J 11 bases, with 13 bases left between them. CDR3 size: 13 residues. CDR3 nucleotide sequence: TGTGCCAGCAGTTACTCGATCGGGGGCGAGGCTTTCTTT. Protein: CASSYSIGGEAFF.

J is TRBJ2-1 and V is TRBV11-2; the D gene is possibly TRBD2 (6 bases). This CDR3 contains 15 residues. CDR1 SGHAT and CDR2 FQNNGV come from the germline V gene. V lost 4 bases and J lost 1, with 11 bases in between. The chain's CDR3 is CASSSDGGSYNEQFF. The CDR3 nucleotides are TGTGCCAGCAGCTCAGATGGGGGGTCCTACAATGAGCAGTTCTTC.

The chain carries TRBV11-2 and TRBJ1-1, with TRBD1 identical over 7 bases. With V trimmed by 4 bases and J by 0 bases, 8 bases remained unmatched. Germline CDR1 and CDR2: SGHAT and FQNNGV. The CDR3 covers 16 residues. The CDR3 protein is CASSSGTVTMNTEAFF. CDR3 nucleotide sequence: TGTGCCAGCAGCTCCGGGACAGTAACCATGAACACTGAAGCTTTCTTT.

The J gene is TRBJ1-5, the V gene TRBV4-1, with 11 bases identical to TRBD1. There are 16 residues in the CDR3. Germline CDR1 reads MGHRA; CDR2 reads YSYEKL. V lost 0 bases to trimming and J lost 6 bases; unmatched junction nucleotides: 4. The DNA for the CDR3 is TGCGCCAGCAGCCAAGATCGGACAGGGGGCATTCAGCCCCAGCATTTT. Translation gives CASSQDRTGGIQPQHF.

The chain links TRBV4-3 to TRBJ2-7; D call uncertain. There are 13 residues in the CDR3. Looked up from germline, CDR1 is LGHNA and CDR2 is YSLEER. Trimming shortened V by 2 bases and J by 2 bases, and 7 bases separated the two germline ends. The CDR3 region has the DNA TGCGCCAGCAGCCAATTGGTAGCCTACGAGCAGTACTTC. Its translation is CASSQLVAYEQYF.

The J gene is TRBJ2-7, the V gene TRBV11-2; 8 bases align to TRBD2. V trimming: 1 base; J trimming: 3 bases; junction bases outside the gene matches: 8. There are 16 residues in the CDR3. Germline CDR1 SGHAT, CDR2 FQNNGV. CDR3 sequence (DNA): TGTGCCAGCAGCTTAGCGTCTAGCGGGTACAGCTACGAGCAGTACTTC. Translated: CASSLASSGYSYEQYF.

The chain uses TRBV14 and TRBJ2-2, with no clear D. In germline, CDR1 is SGHDN, CDR2 FVKESK. V lost 2 bases and J lost 4, with 14 bases in between. There are 16 residues in the CDR3. Written as DNA, the CDR3 is TGTGCCAGCAGCCAAACGAAAGCGATCCTCACCGGGGAGCTGTTTTTT. This gives the protein CASSQTKAILTGELFF.

This chain connects TRBV5-8 to TRBJ1-2; 8 bases are shared with TRBD1. Germline V gene data show CDR1 as SGHTS and CDR2 as YDEGEE. The length of the CDR3 is 16 residues. Trimming removed 4 bases from V and 6 bases from J; junction bases left unmatched: 14. In DNA, the CDR3 is TGTGCCAGCAGCGCCACGGACAGGGTTCTTGTCAATGGCTACACCTTC. Translating it yields CASSATDRVLVNGYTF. The whole variable domain, filled in from reference TRBV5-8 and TRBJ1-2, reads EAGVTQSPTHLIKTRGQQATLRCSPISGHTSVYWYQQALGLGLQFLLWYDEGEERNRGNFPPRFSGRQFPNYSSELNVNALELEDSALYLCASSATDRVLVNGYTFGSGTRLTVV.

The gene calls are TRBV3-1 (or the pseudogene TRBV3-2) and TRBJ2-7; D may be TRBD2 (7 bases). The CDR3 length is 16 residues. CDR1 LGHDT and CDR2 YNNKEL come from the germline V gene (reference sequence). V lost 3 bases and J lost 2, with 17 bases in between. The CDR3 region is CASSQEGGPRTYEQYF. CDR3 bases: TGTGCCAGCAGCCAGGAGGGGGGGCCCCGAACCTACGAGCAGTACTTC.

This chain links TRBV2 with TRBJ2-7; D not certain. The germline CDR1 and CDR2 sequences are SNHLY and FYNNEI. This CDR3 is built from 12 residues. V dropped 5 bases and J dropped 1 base, with 6 bases sitting between them. DNA for the CDR3: TGTGCCAGCAGTTCTAGTTCCTACGAGCAGTACTTC. Its protein is CASSSSSYEQYF.